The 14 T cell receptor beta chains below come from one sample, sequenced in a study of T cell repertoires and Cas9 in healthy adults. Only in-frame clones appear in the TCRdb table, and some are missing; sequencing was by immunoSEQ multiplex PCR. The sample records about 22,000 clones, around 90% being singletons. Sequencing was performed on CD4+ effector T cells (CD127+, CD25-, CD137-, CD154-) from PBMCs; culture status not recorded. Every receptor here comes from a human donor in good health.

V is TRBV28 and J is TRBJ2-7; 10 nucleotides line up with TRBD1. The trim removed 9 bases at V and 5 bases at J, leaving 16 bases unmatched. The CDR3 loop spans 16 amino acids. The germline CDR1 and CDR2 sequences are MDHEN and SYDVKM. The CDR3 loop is CASVSGTGDIPHEQYF. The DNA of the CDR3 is TGTGCCAGTGTATCCGGGACAGGGGATATCCCCCACGAGCAGTACTTC.

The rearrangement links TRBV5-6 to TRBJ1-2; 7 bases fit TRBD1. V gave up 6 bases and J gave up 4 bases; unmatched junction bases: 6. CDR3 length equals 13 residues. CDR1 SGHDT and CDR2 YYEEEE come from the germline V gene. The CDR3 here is CASTQQGSYGYTF. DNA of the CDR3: TGTGCCAGCACCCAACAGGGGAGCTATGGCTACACCTTC.

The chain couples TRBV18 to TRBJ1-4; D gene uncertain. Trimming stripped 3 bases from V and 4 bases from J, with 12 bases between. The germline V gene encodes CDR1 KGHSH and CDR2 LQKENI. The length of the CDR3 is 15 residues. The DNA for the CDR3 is TGTGCCAGCTCACCGCTCAAGGACCTTAATGAAAAACTGTTTTTT. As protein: CASSPLKDLNEKLFF.

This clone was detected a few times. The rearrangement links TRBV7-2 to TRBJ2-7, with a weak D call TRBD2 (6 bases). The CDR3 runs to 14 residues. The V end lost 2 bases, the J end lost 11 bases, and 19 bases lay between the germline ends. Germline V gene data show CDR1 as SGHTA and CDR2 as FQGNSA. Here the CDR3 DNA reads TGTGCCAGCAGCTTATTAGAAAGTTCGGGACTGAAGTACTTC. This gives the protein CASSLLESSGLKYF.

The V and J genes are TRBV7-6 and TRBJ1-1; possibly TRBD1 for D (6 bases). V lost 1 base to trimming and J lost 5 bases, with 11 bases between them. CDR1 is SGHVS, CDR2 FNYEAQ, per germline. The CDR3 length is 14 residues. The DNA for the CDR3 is TGTGCCAGCAGCTTAGTTACAGGGATGACTGAAGCTTTCTTT. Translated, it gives CASSLVTGMTEAFF.

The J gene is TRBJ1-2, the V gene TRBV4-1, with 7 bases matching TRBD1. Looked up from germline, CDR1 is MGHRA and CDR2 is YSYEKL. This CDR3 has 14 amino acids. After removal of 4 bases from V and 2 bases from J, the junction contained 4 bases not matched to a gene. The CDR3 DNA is TGCGCCAGCAGCCTCGGACAGGCAAACTATGGCTACACCTTC. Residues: CASSLGQANYGYTF.

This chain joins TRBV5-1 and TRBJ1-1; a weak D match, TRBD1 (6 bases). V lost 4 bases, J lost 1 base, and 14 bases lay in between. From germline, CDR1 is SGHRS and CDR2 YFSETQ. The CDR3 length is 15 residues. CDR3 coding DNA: TGCGCCAGCAGCCTGTCGACAGGAAAGAACACTGAAGCTTTCTTT. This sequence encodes CASSLSTGKNTEAFF.

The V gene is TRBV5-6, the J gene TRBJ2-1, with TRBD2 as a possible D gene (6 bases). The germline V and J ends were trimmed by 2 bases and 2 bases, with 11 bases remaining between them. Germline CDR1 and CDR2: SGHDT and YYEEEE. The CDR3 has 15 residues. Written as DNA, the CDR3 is TGTGCCAGCAGCTTCGGGACGGGGGCCTACAATGAGCAGTTCTTC. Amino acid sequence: CASSFGTGAYNEQFF. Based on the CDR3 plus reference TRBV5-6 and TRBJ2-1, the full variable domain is DAGVTQSPTHLIKTRGQQVTLRCSPKSGHDTVSWYQQALGQGPQFIFQYYEEEERQRGNFPDRFSGHQFPNYSSELNVNALLLGDSALYLCASSFGTGAYNEQFFGPGTRLTVL.

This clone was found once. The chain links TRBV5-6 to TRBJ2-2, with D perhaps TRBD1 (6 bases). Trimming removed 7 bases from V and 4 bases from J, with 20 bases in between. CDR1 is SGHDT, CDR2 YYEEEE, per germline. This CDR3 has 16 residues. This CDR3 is CASSALYRVGTGELFF. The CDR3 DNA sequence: TGTGCCAGCTCAGCTTTATACAGGGTGGGCACCGGGGAGCTGTTTTTT.

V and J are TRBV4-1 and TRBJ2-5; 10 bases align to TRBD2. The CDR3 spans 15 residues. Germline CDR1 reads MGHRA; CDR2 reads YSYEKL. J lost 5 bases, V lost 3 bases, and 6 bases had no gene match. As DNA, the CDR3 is TGCGCCAGCAGCCAGCTGGGACTAGCGTCGGAGACCCAGTACTTC. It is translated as CASSQLGLASETQYF.

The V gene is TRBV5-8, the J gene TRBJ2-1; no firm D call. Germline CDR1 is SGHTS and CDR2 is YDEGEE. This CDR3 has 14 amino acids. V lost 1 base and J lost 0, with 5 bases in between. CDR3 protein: CASSLSSSYNEQFF. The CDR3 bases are TGTGCCAGCAGCTTGTCCAGCTCCTACAATGAGCAGTTCTTC.

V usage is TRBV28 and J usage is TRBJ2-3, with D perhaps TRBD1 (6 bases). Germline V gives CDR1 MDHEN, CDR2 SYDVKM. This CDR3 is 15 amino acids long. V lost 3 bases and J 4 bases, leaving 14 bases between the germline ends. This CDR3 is CASSLGAVGPDTQYF. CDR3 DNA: TGTGCCAGCAGTTTGGGGGCGGTTGGCCCAGATACGCAGTATTTT.

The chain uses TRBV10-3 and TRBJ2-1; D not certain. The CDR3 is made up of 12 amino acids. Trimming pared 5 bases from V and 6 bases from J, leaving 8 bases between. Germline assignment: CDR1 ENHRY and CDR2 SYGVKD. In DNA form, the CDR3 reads TGTGCCATCAGTACCCCGGGCAATGAGCAGTTCTTC. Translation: CAISTPGNEQFF.

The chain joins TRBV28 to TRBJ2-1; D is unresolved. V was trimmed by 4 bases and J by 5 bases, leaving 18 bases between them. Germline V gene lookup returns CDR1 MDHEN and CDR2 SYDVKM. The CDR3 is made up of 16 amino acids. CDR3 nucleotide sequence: TGTGCCAGCAGTTCACAGAAGGGAAACACTAACAATGAGCAGTTCTTC. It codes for CASSSQKGNTNNEQFF. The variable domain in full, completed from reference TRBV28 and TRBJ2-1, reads DVKVTQSSRYLVKRTGEKVFLECVQDMDHENMFWYRQDPGLGLRLIYFSYDVKMKEKGDIPEGYSVSREKKERFSLILESASTNQTSMYLCASSSQKGNTNNEQFFGPGTRLTVL.